The 12 T cell receptor beta chains listed next were all sequenced from one sample in a study of cytomegalovirus exposure and HLA in healthy donors. Both 60 Vbeta primers and 13 Jbeta primers went into the PCR. Repertoires were generated with immunoSEQ multiplex PCR, while TCRdb's copy carries only in-frame clones and drops some. The sample lists 150,000 or so clones; more than 70% were seen once. Source material: PBMCs. The receptors were sampled from a male donor in good health and CMV-seronegative.

The chain combines TRBV28 with TRBJ1-5; unclear D gene. V was pared by 3 bases and J by 2 bases, with 11 bases between. The CDR3 is 15 residues long. The germline V gene encodes CDR1 MDHEN and CDR2 SYDVKM. The CDR3 here is CASSLSSKGNQPQHF. CDR3 in DNA: TGTGCCAGCAGTTTGTCCAGTAAAGGCAATCAGCCCCAGCATTTT.

The chain carries TRBV15 and TRBJ2-7; D call uncertain. Looked up from germline, CDR1 is LNHNV and CDR2 is YYDKDF (reference sequence). V was trimmed by 2 bases and J by 3 bases, leaving 11 bases between them. CDR3 length: 14 residues. The CDR3 region has the DNA TGTGCCACCAGCAGAAGTCTAGATCTCTACGAGCAGTACTTC. It yields the protein CATSRSLDLYEQYF.

This clone was picked up one time. This chain links TRBV5-1 with TRBJ2-1; the match to TRBD2 covers 10 bases. CDR1 SGHRS and CDR2 YFSETQ come from the germline V gene. Trimming removed 3 bases from V and 3 bases from J; junction bases left unmatched: 9. This CDR3 spans 17 amino acids. The CDR3 loop reads CASSSLPLAGNYNEQFF. The CDR3 coding sequence is TGCGCCAGCAGCTCTCTCCCACTAGCGGGGAACTACAATGAGCAGTTCTTC.

The gene calls are TRBV10-3 and TRBJ1-5; D might be TRBD1 (6 bases). Germline V CDR1 and CDR2: ENHRY, SYGVKD. The V end was cut by 0 bases, the J end by 4 bases, with 10 bases between. This CDR3 spans 15 amino acids. In nucleotides, the CDR3 is TGTGCCATCAGTGAGTCTGGACAGAGGAATCAGCCCCAGCATTTT. This gives the protein CAISESGQRNQPQHF.

This clone was observed a few times. The V and J genes are TRBV30 and TRBJ2-3; the match to TRBD1 covers 10 bases. Trimming took 5 bases from V and 8 from J; bases not matched to a gene: 4. The CDR3 is 12 residues long. Germline values: CDR1 GTSNPN, CDR2 SVGIG (reference sequence). The DNA for the CDR3 is TGTGCCTGGGGGACAGGGGCTGGTACGCAGTATTTT. Translated, it gives CAWGTGAGTQYF.

Only one count was recorded for this clone. The rearrangement joins TRBV19 to TRBJ2-1; 8 bases align to TRBD2. V shed 6 bases and J 1 base; nucleotides not matched to a gene: 17. The length of the CDR3 is 19 residues. CDR1 is LNHDA, CDR2 SQIVND, per germline (reference sequence). CDR3 residues: CASRGLGRKTSGSYNEQFF. In DNA, the CDR3 is TGTGCCAGTAGGGGGCTCGGTCGGAAAACTAGCGGTTCCTACAATGAGCAGTTCTTC.

The chain has TRBV10-3 and TRBJ1-1; the D gene is possibly TRBD1 (6 bases). V lost 11 bases, J lost 2 bases, and 15 bases lay in between. CDR1 is ENHRY, CDR2 SYGVKD, per germline. The CDR3 length is 13 residues. The CDR3 bases are TGTGCCCTCCAACAGGGTTTCAACACTGAAGCTTTCTTT. Protein product: CALQQGFNTEAFF.

V and J are TRBV7-3 and TRBJ2-1, with 11 bases aligning to TRBD2. The CDR3 consists of 15 residues. The V gene end was trimmed by 4 bases and the J gene end by 7 bases; junction bases not matched to a gene: 6. The germline V gene has CDR1 SGHTA and CDR2 FQGTGA. CDR3: CASSSKTSGINEQFF. The CDR3 DNA reads TGTGCCAGCAGCTCAAAGACTAGCGGGATAAATGAGCAGTTCTTC. Looking up the rest from reference TRBV7-3 and TRBJ2-1 gives the full variable domain: GAGVSQTPSNKVTEKGKYVELRCDPISGHTALYWYRQSLGQGPEFLIYFQGTGAADDSGLPNDRFFAVRPEGSVSTLKIQRTERGDSAVYLCASSSKTSGINEQFFGPGTRLTVL.

This chain uses TRBV14 with TRBJ2-7, with unresolved D. V was clipped by 7 bases and J by 1 base, with 5 bases between them. The CDR3 spans 11 residues. Germline CDR1 is SGHDN and CDR2 is FVKESK. The CDR3 sequence is CASIQSYEQYF. In DNA, the CDR3 is TGTGCCAGCATTCAGTCCTACGAGCAGTACTTC.

The chain recombines TRBV19 with TRBJ1-1, with 7 bases fitting TRBD1. This CDR3 is built from 13 residues. The trim removed 10 bases at V and 4 bases at J, leaving 9 bases unmatched. CDR1 and CDR2 (germline): LNHDA, SQIVND (reference sequence). Written as DNA, the CDR3 is TGTGCCACCCAGGACAGGCCTGGCACTGAAGCTTTCTTT. It codes for CATQDRPGTEAFF. Together with reference TRBV19 and TRBJ1-1, the CDR3 gives the full variable domain: DGGITQSPKYLFRKEGQNVTLSCEQNLNHDAMYWYRQDPGQGLRLIYYSQIVNDFQKGDIAEGYSVSREKKESFPLTVTSAQKNPTAFYLCATQDRPGTEAFFGQGTRLTVV.

The chain recombines TRBV29-1 with TRBJ1-1; D perhaps matches TRBD1 (5 bases). With 3 bases removed from V and 0 bases from J, the gap between germline ends came to 11 bases. The germline V gene has CDR1 SQVTM and CDR2 ANQGSEA. This CDR3 spans 14 amino acids. The CDR3 DNA reads TGCAGCGTTGAGAAACAGGTTATGAACACTGAAGCTTTCTTT. Protein: CSVEKQVMNTEAFF.

This rearrangement joins TRBV7-9 to TRBJ2-7, with TRBD2 matching over 8 bases. Germline values: CDR1 SEHNR, CDR2 FQNEAQ (reference sequence). V gave up 4 bases and J gave up 9 bases; unmatched junction bases: 11. The CDR3 runs 14 residues. This CDR3 is CASSSPGTGGWQYF. The CDR3 coding sequence is TGTGCCAGCAGCTCCCCGGGTACGGGAGGGTGGCAGTACTTC.